The source of this T cell receptor beta chain is a study of human T cells and chemical hapten exposure. The study's findings and limits: No alteration of TCRs above 1 in 1000 frequency was seen with DPC sensitization.

Time point in this sample: pre-sensitization, week 0. Treatment meaning: therapeutic diphenylcyclopropenone sensitization with weekly scalp DPC. MiXCR was run by TCRdb on the RACE reads, yielding one entry per CDR3 protein. There are roughly 38,000 distinct CDR3 sequences in the sample; 7.5% to 9% occur only once, and roughly 1.3% lies in the top ten. To note about this clonotype: As yet, its antigen is unknown.

The CDR3 is 15 amino acids. The junction had 7 bases not matched to a gene; V was cut back by 5 bases and J by 5 bases. CDR1 and CDR2 (germline): SGHTA, FQGNSA. This specimen was whole blood, taken in connection with sensitization to the hapten diphenylcyclopropenone (DPC). This chain joins TRBV7-2 and TRBJ1-4; TRBD1 agrees at 8 bases. This TCR was recovered from a woman between 45 and 60 years old with alopecia areata. Some clones in this sample may be carry-over from other donors' samples. CDR3 in DNA: TGTGCCAGCAGCCTGGACAGGGCATCGAATGAAAAACTGTTTTTT. Protein product: CASSLDRASNEKLFF.